This T cell receptor beta chain was sequenced during a study of T cell repertoires in cytomegalovirus infection. Across the study: Signatures in public TCR beta sequences pointed to both CMV infection and matching HLA type.

CDR3 length: 13 amino acids. The V end was cut by 4 bases, the J end by 5 bases, with 12 bases between. Germline assignment: CDR1 DFQATT and CDR2 SNEGSKA (reference sequence). General study results and limits: Carriage of CMV together with the relevant HLA was identifiable through cumulative public TCR beta family frequency.

Details on this clonotype: Its antigen is as yet unknown.

From the reads, TCRdb called clonotypes with MiXCR, one entry per CDR3 protein. The table includes 300,000 to 400,000 distinct CDR3 sequences, more than 20% detected once. The sequences come from cultured PBMCs, collected from culture after CMV antigen stimulation. The sequence derives from a human donor in good health (CMV status not recorded). Some clones in this sample may be carry-over from other donors' samples. The chain couples TRBV20-1 to TRBJ2-1; the D is unclear. CDR3 residues: CSAIGTRNNEQFF. CDR3 DNA sequence: TGCAGTGCTATAGGTACGAGAAACAATGAGCAGTTCTTC.